What follows describes a single TCR beta chain. TCRdb keeps only in-frame clones here, not all; method: immunoSEQ multiplex PCR. The sample yields some 19,000 clones, under 80% seen once. The record originates from a study of sequential checkpoint blockade in melanoma. Study context: Arm A got nivolumab then ipilimumab; arm B the reverse, 1:1.

Looked up from germline, CDR1 is SGHDT and CDR2 is YYEEEE. The V end was cut by 0 bases, the J end by 2 bases, with 14 bases between. CDR3 length: 16 amino acids. Treatment reported: randomized to nivolumab then ipilimumab (arm A) or the reverse (arm B). None of the patients previously received DNA-damaging chemotherapy. PBMC sorting kept live CD3+CD8+ cells without CD19 or CD56. The origin of this receptor is a human donor with melanoma. The sample was CD8+ T cells sorted from blood (inferred from file names), taken from a patient given nivolumab and ipilimumab in sequence. The chain links TRBV5-6 to TRBJ2-5; TRBD2 might be the D (6 bases). The CDR3 here is CASSLVGRDGQETQYF. CDR3 DNA sequence: TGTGCCAGCAGCTTGGTGGGGCGGGACGGGCAAGAGACCCAGTACTTC.